This T cell receptor beta chain was observed in a study of blood T cell repertoires in COVID-19. As for the study in general: Samples of COVID-19 (acute and convalescent) were obtained from the United States, Italy and Spain. In each case, the material was cDNA or gDNA derived from T cells, B-cell-depleted T cells, or PBMCs.

Sequenced by immunoSEQ multiplex PCR; TCRdb stores in-frame clones only, minus some. The data hold roughly 71,000 clones, with less than 90% observed a single time. The CDR3 extends over 13 amino acids. Germline CDR1 reads MNHEY; CDR2 reads SMNVEV (reference sequence). V gave up 7 bases and J gave up 6 bases; unmatched junction bases: 7. This TCR came from a woman older than 75 with acute or convalescent COVID-19. What was sequenced was peripheral blood. The genes are TRBV27 and TRBJ2-5; TRBD2 aligns across 8 bases. The chain's CDR3 is CASTTGGLKTQYF. The DNA for the CDR3 is TGTGCCAGCACCACGGGGGGGCTGAAGACCCAGTACTTC.